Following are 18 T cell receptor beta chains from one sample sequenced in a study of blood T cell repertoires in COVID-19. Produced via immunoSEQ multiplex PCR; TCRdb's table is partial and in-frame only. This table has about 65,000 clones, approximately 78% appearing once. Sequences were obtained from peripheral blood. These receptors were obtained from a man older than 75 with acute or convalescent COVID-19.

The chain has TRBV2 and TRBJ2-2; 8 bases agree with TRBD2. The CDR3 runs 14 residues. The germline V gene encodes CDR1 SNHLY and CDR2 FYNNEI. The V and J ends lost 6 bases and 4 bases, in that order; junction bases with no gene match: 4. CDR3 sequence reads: CASSSGGRTGELFF. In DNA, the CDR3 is TGTGCCAGCAGCAGCGGGGGTCGCACCGGGGAGCTGTTTTTT.

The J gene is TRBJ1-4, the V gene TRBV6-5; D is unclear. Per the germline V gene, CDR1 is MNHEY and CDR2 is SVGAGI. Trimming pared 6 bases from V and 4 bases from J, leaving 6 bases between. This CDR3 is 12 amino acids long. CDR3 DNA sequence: TGTGCCAGCAGGGCCTTTAATGAAAAACTGTTTTTT. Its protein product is CASRAFNEKLFF.

The CDR3 sequence is CASTLSLEQPQHF. CDR3 coding DNA: TGTGCCAGCACGCTTAGTTTGGAGCAGCCCCAGCATTTT. V is TRBV12-3 or TRBV12-4 and J is TRBJ1-5, with unresolved D. The CDR3 extends over 13 amino acids. The V and J ends lost 7 bases and 7 bases respectively, with 14 bases between them.

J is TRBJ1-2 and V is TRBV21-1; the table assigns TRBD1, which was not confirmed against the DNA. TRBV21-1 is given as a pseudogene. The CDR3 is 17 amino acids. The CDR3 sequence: CASSAVARDRTHYGYTF. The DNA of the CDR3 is TGTGCCAGCAGCGCAGTAGCTAGGGACAGGACTCACTATGGCTACACCTTC.

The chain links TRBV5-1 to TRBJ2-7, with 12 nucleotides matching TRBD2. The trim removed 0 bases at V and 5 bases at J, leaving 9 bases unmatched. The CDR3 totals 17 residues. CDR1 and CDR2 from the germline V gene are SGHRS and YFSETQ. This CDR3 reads CASSLARLAGDRDEQYF. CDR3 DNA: TGCGCCAGCAGCTTGGCTCGACTAGCGGGGGACCGGGACGAGCAGTACTTC.

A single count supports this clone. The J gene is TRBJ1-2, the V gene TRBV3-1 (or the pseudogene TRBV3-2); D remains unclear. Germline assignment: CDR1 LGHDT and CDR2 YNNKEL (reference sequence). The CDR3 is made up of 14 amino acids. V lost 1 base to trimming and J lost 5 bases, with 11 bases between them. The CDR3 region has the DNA TGTGCCAGCAGCCAAGCCCGGGGTAAATATGGCTACACCTTC. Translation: CASSQARGKYGYTF.

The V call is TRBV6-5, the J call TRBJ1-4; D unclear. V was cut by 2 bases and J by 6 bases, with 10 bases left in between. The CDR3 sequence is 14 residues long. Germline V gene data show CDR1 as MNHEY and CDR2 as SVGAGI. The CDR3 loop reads CASSYRESHEKLFF. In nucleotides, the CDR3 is TGTGCCAGCAGTTACAGGGAGAGTCATGAAAAACTGTTTTTT.

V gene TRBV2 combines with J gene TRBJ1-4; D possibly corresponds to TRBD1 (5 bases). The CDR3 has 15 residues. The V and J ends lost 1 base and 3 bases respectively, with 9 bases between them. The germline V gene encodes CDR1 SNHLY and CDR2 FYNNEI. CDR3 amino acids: CASSEEQGPNEKLFF. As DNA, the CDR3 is TGTGCCAGCAGTGAAGAGCAGGGCCCTAATGAAAAACTGTTTTTT.

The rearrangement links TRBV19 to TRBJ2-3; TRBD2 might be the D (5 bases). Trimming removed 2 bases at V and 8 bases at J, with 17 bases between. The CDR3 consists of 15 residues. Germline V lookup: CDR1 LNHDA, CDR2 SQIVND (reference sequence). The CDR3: CASSISGNQMGTQYF. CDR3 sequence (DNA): TGTGCCAGTAGTATATCCGGGAATCAAATGGGTACGCAGTATTTT.

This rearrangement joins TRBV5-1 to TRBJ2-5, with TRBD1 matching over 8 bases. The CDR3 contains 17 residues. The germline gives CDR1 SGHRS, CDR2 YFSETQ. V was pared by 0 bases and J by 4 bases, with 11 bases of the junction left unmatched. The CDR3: CASSLGVLQGARETQYF. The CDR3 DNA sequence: TGCGCCAGCAGCTTGGGAGTCTTGCAGGGGGCCAGAGAGACCCAGTACTTC.

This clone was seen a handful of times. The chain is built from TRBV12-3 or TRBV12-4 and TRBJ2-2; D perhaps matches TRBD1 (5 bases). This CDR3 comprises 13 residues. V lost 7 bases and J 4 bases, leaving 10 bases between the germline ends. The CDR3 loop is CASNRDSTGELFF. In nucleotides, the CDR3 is TGTGCCAGCAACCGAGACAGCACCGGGGAGCTGTTTTTT.

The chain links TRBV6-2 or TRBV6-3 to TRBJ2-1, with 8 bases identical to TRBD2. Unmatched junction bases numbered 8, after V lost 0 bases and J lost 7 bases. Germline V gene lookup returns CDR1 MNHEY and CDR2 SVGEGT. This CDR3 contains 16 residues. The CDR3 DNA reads TGTGCCAGCAGTTACTCGGCCAGCGGGGGTAGGAATGAGCAGTTCTTC. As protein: CASSYSASGGRNEQFF.

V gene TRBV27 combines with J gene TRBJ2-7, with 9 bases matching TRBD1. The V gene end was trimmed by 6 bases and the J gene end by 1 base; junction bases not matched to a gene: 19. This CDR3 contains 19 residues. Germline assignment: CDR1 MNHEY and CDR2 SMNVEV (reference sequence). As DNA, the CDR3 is TGTGCCAGCAGCCTGGGGACAGGGCGCGGGGGATGGAGGTCCTACGAGCAGTACTTC. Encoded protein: CASSLGTGRGGWRSYEQYF.

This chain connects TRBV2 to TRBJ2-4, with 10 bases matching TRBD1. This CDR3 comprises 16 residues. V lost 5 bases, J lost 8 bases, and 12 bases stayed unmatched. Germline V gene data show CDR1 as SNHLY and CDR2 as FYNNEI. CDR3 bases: TGTGCCAGCAGTCGGGACAGGGGTTCGAGTGGGGACATTCAGTACTTC. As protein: CASSRDRGSSGDIQYF. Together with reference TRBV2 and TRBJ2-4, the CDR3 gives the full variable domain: EPEVTQTPSHQVTQMGQEVILRCVPISNHLYFYWYRQILGQKVEFLVSFYNNEISEKSEIFDDQFSVERPDGSNFTLKIRSTKLEDSAMYFCASSRDRGSSGDIQYFGAGTRLSVL.

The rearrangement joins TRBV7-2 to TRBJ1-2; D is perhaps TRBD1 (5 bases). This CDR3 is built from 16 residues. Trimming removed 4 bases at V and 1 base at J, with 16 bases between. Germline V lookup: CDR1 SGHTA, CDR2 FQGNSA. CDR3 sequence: CASSYPSRVYNYGYTF. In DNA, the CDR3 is TGTGCCAGCAGCTACCCGAGCAGGGTGTATAACTATGGCTACACCTTC. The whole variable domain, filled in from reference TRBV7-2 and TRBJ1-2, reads GAGVSQSPSNKVTEKGKDVELRCDPISGHTALYWYRQSLGQGLEFLIYFQGNSAPDKSGLPSDRFSAERTGGSVSTLTIQRTQQEDSAVYLCASSYPSRVYNYGYTFGSGTRLTVV.

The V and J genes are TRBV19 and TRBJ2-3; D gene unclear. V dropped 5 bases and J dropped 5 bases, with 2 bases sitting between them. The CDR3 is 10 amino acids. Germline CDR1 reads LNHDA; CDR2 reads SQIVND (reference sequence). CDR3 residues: CASSQDTQYF. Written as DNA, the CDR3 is TGTGCCAGTAGTCAAGATACGCAGTATTTT.

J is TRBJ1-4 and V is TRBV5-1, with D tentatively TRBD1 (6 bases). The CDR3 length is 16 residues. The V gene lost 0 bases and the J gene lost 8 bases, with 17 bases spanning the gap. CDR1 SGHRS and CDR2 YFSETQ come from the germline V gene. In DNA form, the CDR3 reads TGCGCCAGCAGCTTGGCTCTACAGGGATTGGGAGAAAAACTGTTTTTT. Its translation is CASSLALQGLGEKLFF.

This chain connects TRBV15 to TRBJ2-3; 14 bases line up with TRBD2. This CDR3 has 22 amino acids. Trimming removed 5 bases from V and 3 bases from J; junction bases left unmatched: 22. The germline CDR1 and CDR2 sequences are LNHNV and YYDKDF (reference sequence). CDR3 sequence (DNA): TGTGCCACCAGCGCAGAGATTCGGACTAGCGGGGGGTGGAATCACCGGACAGATACGCAGTATTTT. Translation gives CATSAEIRTSGGWNHRTDTQYF.